Listed here are 10 T cell receptor beta chains from one sample, sequenced in a study of patients and donors after allogeneic stem cell transplantation. Via MiXCR, TCRdb re-called the RT-PCR reads, giving one row per CDR3 protein. The sample carries under 200,000 distinct CDR3 sequences, nearly 25% recorded once. Sequenced sample: blood, either unsorted or a sorted T cell fraction (not recorded which). These receptors all stem from a human donor who was either an allogeneic HSCT recipient or a stem cell or donor lymphocyte infusion donor (not recorded which). It is not recorded whose cells these are; they may come from a transplant donor.

V gene TRBV5-1 combines with J gene TRBJ1-3, with 8 positions matching TRBD1. The CDR3 length is 17 residues. The trim removed 4 bases at V and 0 bases at J, leaving 9 bases unmatched. Germline CDR1 SGHRS, CDR2 YFSETQ. The CDR3 DNA reads as TGCGCCAGCAGCCACTCACAGACAGGGGCCTCTGGAAACACCATATATTTT. It specifies CASSHSQTGASGNTIYF. Full variable domain (outside the CDR3, taken from reference TRBV5-1 and TRBJ1-3): KAGVTQTPRYLIKTRGQQVTLSCSPISGHRSVSWYQQTPGQGLQFLFEYFSETQRNKGNFPGRFSGRQFSNSRSEMNVSTLELGDSALYLCASSHSQTGASGNTIYFGEGSWLTVV.

This chain links TRBV6-2 or TRBV6-3 with TRBJ2-7; D call uncertain. V was clipped by 5 bases and J by 0 bases, with 11 bases between them. This CDR3 is 14 amino acids long. Germline V lookup: CDR1 MNHEY, CDR2 SVGEGT. Here the CDR3 reads CASSPLEGSYEQYF. The CDR3 nucleotides read TGTGCCAGCAGTCCCCTTGAAGGCTCCTACGAGCAGTACTTC.

This clonotype has just a few counts. This chain joins TRBV6-5 and TRBJ1-1; perhaps TRBD1 as D (5 bases). This CDR3 region has 17 residues. V was cut by 2 bases and J by 1 base, with 17 bases left in between. CDR1 and CDR2 (germline): MNHEY, SVGAGI. This CDR3 is CASSYEAQGVKNTEAFF. The CDR3 bases are TGTGCCAGCAGTTACGAAGCACAAGGGGTCAAGAACACTGAAGCTTTCTTT.

The genes are TRBV7-9 and TRBJ1-2, with D maybe TRBD1 (5 bases). CDR1 and CDR2 from the germline V gene are SEHNR and FQNEAQ (reference sequence). The CDR3 runs to 17 residues. With 2 bases removed from V and 3 bases from J, the gap between germline ends came to 19 bases. The CDR3 reads CASSLMGPDGIDYGYTF. CDR3 bases: TGTGCCAGCAGCTTAATGGGGCCGGATGGGATCGACTATGGCTACACCTTC.

The chain is built from TRBV15 and TRBJ2-7; D is uncertain. The germline V gene encodes CDR1 LNHNV and CDR2 YYDKDF (reference sequence). The germline V and J ends were trimmed by 0 bases and 2 bases, with 14 bases remaining between them. The CDR3 contains 16 residues. The CDR3 protein is CATSRDPKGPTYEQYF. The DNA for the CDR3 is TGTGCCACCAGCAGAGATCCCAAGGGCCCTACCTACGAGCAGTACTTC.

This clonotype occurred a few times. The rearrangement links TRBV20-1 to TRBJ1-4; D perhaps matches TRBD1 (5 bases). The CDR3 covers 14 residues. V was clipped by 1 base and J by 8 bases, with 14 bases between them. From germline, CDR1 is DFQATT and CDR2 SNEGSKA (reference sequence). The CDR3 reads CSARGGAGTEKLFF. The CDR3 DNA sequence: TGCAGTGCTAGAGGCGGGGCAGGGACCGAAAAACTGTTTTTT.

The V call is TRBV29-1, the J call TRBJ2-1; D gene uncertain. This CDR3 contains 12 residues. V lost 2 bases, J lost 6 bases, and 8 bases lay in between. Germline V gene sequence: CDR1 SQVTM, CDR2 ANQGSEA. CDR3 amino acids: CSVEYPGNEQFF. DNA for the CDR3: TGCAGCGTTGAATACCCTGGCAATGAGCAGTTCTTC.

V is TRBV18 and J is TRBJ2-2; D is possibly TRBD2 (5 bases). Trimming took 5 bases from V and 4 from J, leaving 14 bases between them. CDR1 is KGHSH, CDR2 LQKENI, per germline. The CDR3 covers 15 residues. In DNA form, the CDR3 reads TGTGCCAGCTCATTCATTCCCGGGATCACCGGGGAGCTGTTTTTT. This encodes CASSFIPGITGELFF.

This clonotype was seen at least ten times. The chain recombines TRBV2 with TRBJ1-6, with D tentatively TRBD1 (6 bases). Germline V gives CDR1 SNHLY, CDR2 FYNNEI. V was pared by 2 bases and J by 8 bases, with 7 bases between. This CDR3 is built from 13 residues. This CDR3 reads CASSESGDSPLHF. The DNA for the CDR3 is TGTGCCAGCAGTGAATCAGGGGATTCACCCCTCCACTTT.

The chain carries TRBV12-3 or TRBV12-4 and TRBJ2-2; D uncertain. The CDR3 has 14 amino acids. The germline V and J ends were trimmed by 5 bases and 5 bases, with 12 bases remaining between them. CDR3 sequence reads: CASSPTETTGELFF. The CDR3 nucleotides read TGTGCCAGCAGTCCTACAGAGACTACCGGGGAGCTGTTTTTT.